This TCR beta chain was retrieved from a study of tumor-infiltrating lymphocytes in primary liver carcinoma. J lost 3 bases, V lost 8 bases, and 6 bases had no gene match. Germline loops: CDR1 SNHLY, CDR2 FYNNEI. The CDR3 runs 13 residues. Bulk tissue was left unsorted, and RNA and DNA were co-extracted from about 19-30 mg of it. Sampling of each tumor involved five separate regions. There were over 80% viable tumor cells in every single sample of tumor. A constant-region primer primed TCR beta cDNA synthesis from about 0.45 ug of total RNA. Three nested multiplex PCR rounds, a slightly modified ARM-PCR method, built the TCR beta libraries. PCR rounds one and two used TRBV1-TRBV30 forward primers with a C-beta reverse primer for approximately 10 cycles each. TCRdb re-called the multiplex PCR reads with MiXCR, one entry per CDR3 protein. The sample holds some 32,000 distinct CDR3 sequences, around 80% seen once.

A note on this clonotype: With a much larger clone just one base away, this may be a read error.

This chain joins TRBV2 and TRBJ2-7, with 8 bases lining up with TRBD2. The sequence was collected from a man aged 40-49 years with primary liver carcinoma and hepatitis B virus infection. The sample was liver tumor tissue from sampling region 5. Indicated subset: tumor region T5, tumor centre. This CDR3 reads CASGPGGLYEQYF. The CDR3 DNA reads TGTGCCAGCGGTCCGGGAGGGCTCTACGAGCAGTACTTC.